Below, 4 T cell receptor beta chains from the same sample are listed, as sequenced in a study of molecular identifiers for immune sequencing clone quantification. Each CDR3 protein gets one entry after TCRdb re-called the PCR reads with MiXCR. The sample lists about 640,000 distinct CDR3 sequences; just under 20% were seen once. Sequenced: naive CD8+ T cells from blood, with Jurkat cell RNA spiked in. Subset here: FACS-sorted CD8+CD4-CCR7+CD45RA+ naive T cells. The receptors come from a human donor in good health. Some libraries in this study had Jurkat cell RNA spiked in.

This clonotype showed up many times. The J gene is TRBJ2-7, the V gene TRBV27; no clear D. Trimming shortened V by 6 bases and J by 2 bases, and 8 bases separated the two germline ends. CDR3 length equals 12 residues. Germline lookup yields CDR1 MNHEY and CDR2 SMNVEV (reference sequence). The CDR3 sequence: CASRGLAYEQYF. The CDR3 DNA reads as TGTGCCAGCAGGGGGTTGGCCTACGAGCAGTACTTC.

There are a few counts of this clonotype. At one end the junction does not follow the germline gene, possibly because of a read error. This chain joins TRBV7-3 and TRBJ2-6; tentatively, D is TRBD1 or TRBD2 (5 bases each). There are 16 residues in the CDR3. Germline V gene data show CDR1 as SGHTA and CDR2 as FQGTGA. CDR3 in amino acids: CASNQDGLSGANALTF. CDR3 DNA sequence: TGTGCCAGCAACCAGGACGGACTTTCCGGGGCCAACGCCCTGACTTTC.

This clonotype was recorded many times. The genes are TRBV6-2 or TRBV6-3 and TRBJ2-7, with D possibly being TRBD1 (6 bases). The CDR3 has 12 residues. Trimming cost V 10 bases and J 5 bases, with 15 bases left between them. CDR1 and CDR2 from the germline V gene are MNHEY and SVGEGT. CDR3 nucleotide sequence: TGTGCCACCTCGTGGGGGCTGGACGAGCAGTACTTC. It encodes CATSWGLDEQYF.

Many counts were recorded for this clonotype. The J gene is TRBJ1-4, the V gene TRBV12-3 or TRBV12-4; 10 nucleotides agree with TRBD1. The V gene end was trimmed by 6 bases and the J gene end by 7 bases; junction bases not matched to a gene: 14. The CDR3 runs 17 residues. The CDR3, as DNA: TGTGCCAGCAGCGCCGATTCACACCGGGACAGGGGTGAAAAACTGTTTTTT. Amino acid sequence: CASSADSHRDRGEKLFF.